This T cell receptor beta chain originates from a study of Ad26.COV2.S vaccination and SARS-CoV-2 variants. This CDR3 region has 16 residues. The germline V and J ends were trimmed by 5 bases and 3 bases, with 17 bases remaining between them. Per the germline V gene, CDR1 is SGHVS and CDR2 is FNYEAQ. This clone has just one count. Assay used: immunoSEQ multiplex PCR; TCRdb lists only in-frame clones, some missing. The data contain 250,000 to 300,000 clones, around 87% of them singletons. Noted treatment: roughly 20 received Ad26.COV2.S at low or high dose, single or two shots; roughly five received placebo; per-sample allocation not given. Samples analyzed were those drawn on day 63 after the first vaccine or placebo injection.

The sequence came from a person between 18 and 59 years old who received the Ad26.COV2.S COVID-19 vaccine or a placebo. This sequence joins TRBV7-6 and TRBJ2-1, with D unclear. The specimen comprised peripheral blood, sampled in a trial of Ad26.COV2.S vaccine versus placebo. CDR3 DNA sequence: TGTGCCAGCAGCCCGGTCTGGCAGCGTGGCTACAATGAGCAGTTCTTC. Translated, it gives CASSPVWQRGYNEQFF.